The rows below give T cell receptor beta chains drawn from one sample of a study of blood T cell repertoires in COVID-19. The protocol was immunoSEQ multiplex PCR, while the TCRdb copy is restricted to in-frame clones and leaves out a portion. The repertoire holds a few hundred thousand clones, with about 93% as singletons. The sample taken for sequencing was peripheral blood. The receptors derive from a woman in her 30s with COVID-19, enrolled during active disease. Both conserved end residues are part of each CDR3. Each record gives: CDR3 DNA, CDR3 protein, clone size, J gene, V gene, D gene. A D gene is named only where the DNA matches it firmly. The size entry is marked missing in some rows and otherwise reads once, few, many or a size class.

TGTGCCATCAGGCCGGGACAGGGGGCAGAGAGTGAAAAACTGTTTTTT CAIRPGQGAESEKLFF . TRBJ1-4 TRBV10-3 TRBD1
TGTGCCAGCAGTTACTCTTGGGAGCCCGGGGAGCTGTTTTTT CASSYSWEPGELFF . TRBJ2-2 TRBV6-5 .
TGTGCCAGCAGCCCAATCACAGGGAACGCTTTCTTT CASSPITGNAFF . TRBJ1-1 TRBV5-4 .
TGCGCCAGCAGCCCCCGTAGTGGGCGCAACACAGATACGCAGTATTTT CASSPRSGRNTDTQYF . TRBJ2-3 TRBV4-1 .
TGCGCCAGCAGCTTCTCATACGGGAGGGGTAATGAGCAGTTCTTC CASSFSYGRGNEQFF . TRBJ2-1 TRBV5-1 TRBD2
TGTGCCAGCAGCTTCACAGGGGGCTATGGCTACACCTTC CASSFTGGYGYTF . TRBJ1-2 TRBV5-8 TRBD1
TGTGCCAGCTCACCACCCTCTGGGGGGACTGAAGCTTTCTTT CASSPPSGGTEAFF . TRBJ1-1 TRBV18 .
TGTGCCAGCAGCACCCGGGACTACACCTACAATGAGCAGTTCTTC CASSTRDYTYNEQFF . TRBJ2-1 TRBV9 TRBD2
TGCGCCAGCAGCTCCGTAGGGGGCCTGGGGACAGGGGGTAATCAGCCCCAGCATTTT CASSSVGGLGTGGNQPQHF once TRBJ1-5 TRBV4-1 TRBD1
TGTGCCAGCAGTCCCACCCCGGGGTCTGGGAATTCACCCCTCCACTTT CASSPTPGSGNSPLHF . TRBJ1-6 TRBV27 .
TGTGCCAGCAACCCGGACAGGGGGTTTTATGAGCAGTACTTC CASNPDRGFYEQYF . TRBJ2-7 TRBV7-8 TRBD1
TGTGCCAGCATGAAGGGCTACGGGGTCAATGAGCAGTTCTTC CASMKGYGVNEQFF . TRBJ2-1 TRBV2 .
TGTGCCTGGACGGACACTGAAGCTTTCTTT CAWTDTEAFF . TRBJ1-1 TRBV30 .
TGTGCCACCAGTGACTCCGGGACAGGGAGAGGGGGTACGCAGTATTTT CATSDSGTGRGGTQYF . TRBJ2-3 TRBV24-1 TRBD1
TGTGCCAGCAGCACAGGGAACTCCTACAATGAGCAGTTCTTC CASSTGNSYNEQFF . TRBJ2-1 TRBV9 .
TGCGCCAGCAGCCCAGGGACAGGGGGCCACGAGCAGTACTTC CASSPGTGGHEQYF . TRBJ2-7 TRBV5-1 TRBD1
TGTGCCAGTAGCCCGCAGGGGGGCGAAGCTTTCTTT CASSPQGGEAFF . TRBJ1-1 TRBV19 TRBD1
TGTGCCAGCAGCTACCCGGGAGAGACCCAGTACTTC CASSYPGETQYF . TRBJ2-5 TRBV7-3 .
TGTGCCAGCAGCCAAGAAGTTTGGGGGAGGGACCGGGAGACCCAGTACTTC CASSQEVWGRDRETQYF . TRBJ2-5 TRBV3-1/TRBV3-2 TRBD2
TGTGCCAGCAAACAGATCTCCTACGAGCAGTACTTC CASKQISYEQYF . TRBJ2-7 TRBV3-1/TRBV3-2 .
TGTGCCAGCGGACAGAACTATGGCTACACCTTC CASGQNYGYTF once TRBJ1-2 TRBV28 .
TGTGCCAGCAGTTACTCCGGGACAGGGGGCTCCGAGCAGTACTTC CASSYSGTGGSEQYF . TRBJ2-7 TRBV6-6 TRBD1
TGTGCCAGCAGCTCCGACAGGCTGAACACCGGGGAGCTGTTTTTT CASSSDRLNTGELFF once TRBJ2-2 TRBV7-9 .
TGTGCCTGGAGCTCCGGGACAGTGGGCACAGATACGCAGTATTTT CAWSSGTVGTDTQYF . TRBJ2-3 TRBV30 TRBD1
TGCGCCAGCAGCTTGGGGGCCACTGGGGCCAACGTCCTGACTTTC CASSLGATGANVLTF once TRBJ2-6 TRBV5-1 .
TGTGCCAGCTCACCGGGAGCAACTAATGAAAAACTGTTTTTT CASSPGATNEKLFF . TRBJ1-4 TRBV18 .
TGCGCCAGCAGTCGGACTAGCGGGAGTTACGGGCAGTACTTC CASSRTSGSYGQYF . TRBJ2-7 TRBV5-1 TRBD2
TGTGCCAGCAGCTTAGACGCGAGCTCTGGAAACACCATATATTTT CASSLDASSGNTIYF . TRBJ1-3 TRBV7-9 .
TGTGCCAGCAGTTTTCTGACAGGGTCAGGCTACACCTTC CASSFLTGSGYTF . TRBJ1-2 TRBV6-6 TRBD1